Listed below are T cell receptor beta chains from one sample, sequenced in a study of cytomegalovirus exposure and HLA in healthy donors. The repertoire was sequenced with immunoSEQ multiplex PCR; TCRdb's copy has only in-frame clones and lacks some. The sample lists 93,000 or so clones; roughly three quarters were seen once. Sequenced: PBMCs. Receptors originate from a woman between 18 and 30 years old in good health and CMV-seropositive. Each CDR3 is given with its conserved first and last residue. A D gene is named only where the DNA matches it firmly. The size of a clone is reported for some rows only, either as once, few or many, or as a class for expanded clones.

TRBV19	TRBJ1-5	16	once	TRBD1	CASSSRTGQSNQPQHF	TGTGCCAGTAGTTCCCGGACAGGGCAAAGCAATCAGCCCCAGCATTTT
TRBV7-3	TRBJ2-3	13	NA	NA	CASSPGGTDTQYF	TGTGCCAGCAGCCCGGGAGGCACAGATACGCAGTATTTT
TRBV6-4	TRBJ2-1	19	few	TRBD2	CASSDSGLSTSGRYNEQFF	TGTGCCAGCAGTGACTCAGGTTTATCGACTAGCGGGAGGTACAATGAGCAGTTCTTC
TRBV25-1	TRBJ2-1	15	NA	NA	CASREGDGSYNEQFF	TGTGCCAGCAGAGAGGGCGATGGCTCCTACAATGAGCAGTTCTTC
TRBV25-1	TRBJ1-4	14	NA	NA	CASRGGARVEKLFF	TGTGCCAGCAGGGGGGGGGCCAGGGTCGAAAAACTGTTTTTT
TRBV6-6	TRBJ1-1	16	NA	NA	CASSYPQLNRDTEAFF	TGTGCCAGCAGTTACCCCCAACTAAATCGGGACACTGAAGCTTTCTTT
TRBV7-9	TRBJ2-1	15	NA	NA	CASSLVGRYYNEQFF	TGTGCCAGCAGCTTAGTCGGGAGATATTACAATGAGCAGTTCTTC
TRBV5-6	TRBJ1-5	14	NA	TRBD1	CASSVGTVIQPQHF	TGTGCCAGCAGCGTTGGGACAGTGATCCAGCCCCAGCATTTT
TRBV10-3	TRBJ1-2	16	NA	TRBD1	CAISPPGQGAEGGYTF	TGTGCCATCAGCCCTCCGGGACAGGGGGCGGAGGGTGGCTACACCTTC
TRBV6-6	TRBJ2-1	15	NA	TRBD1	CASSTDRAGVNEQFF	TGTGCCAGCAGTACCGACAGGGCTGGAGTCAATGAGCAGTTCTTC
TRBV6-4	TRBJ1-2	15	NA	NA	CASRTRAGMGYGYTF	TGTGCCAGCAGAACCCGGGCAGGGATGGGCTATGGCTACACCTTC
TRBV27	TRBJ1-5	13	NA	NA	CASSPRRGRPGHF	TGTGCCAGCAGTCCCCGGCGGGGGAGGCCAGGGCATTTT
TRBV4-1	TRBJ1-3	17	NA	TRBD1	CASSQVTQTGTRHTIYF	TGCGCCAGCAGCCAAGTTACCCAGACAGGGACGCGCCACACCATATATTTT
TRBV7-2	TRBJ2-1	15	few	TRBD2	CASSLGASGGNEQFF	TGTGCCAGCAGCTTAGGGGCTAGCGGGGGGAATGAGCAGTTCTTC